The 29 T cell receptor beta chains given below trace back to one sample, sequenced in a study of blood T cell repertoires in COVID-19. Assay: immunoSEQ multiplex PCR; the TCRdb copy retains only in-frame clones and omits some. This sample has over 95,000 clones; around 89% occur once, and the top ten carry about 19%. The sequencing sample was made of peripheral blood. Receptors were obtained from a human donor with acute or convalescent COVID-19. The donor label of this sample is uncertain.

The gene calls are TRBV6-2 or TRBV6-3 and TRBJ2-1, with 7 positions matching TRBD1. Trimming at V came to 2 bases and at J to 0 bases, leaving 7 bases not matched to a gene. This CDR3 contains 17 residues. Germline assignment: CDR1 MNHEY and CDR2 SVGEGT. CDR3 bases: TGTGCCAGCAGTTACCCCTCACAGGGGCGCTCCTACAATGAGCAGTTCTTC. Translated, it gives CASSYPSQGRSYNEQFF.

The rearrangement joins TRBV6-1 to TRBJ2-5; no definite D call. The CDR3 is made up of 13 amino acids. Looked up from germline, CDR1 is MNHNS and CDR2 is SASEGT. V lost 1 base, J lost 3 bases, and 6 bases lay in between. The CDR3 is CASSEVLKETQYF. The CDR3 DNA reads TGTGCCAGCAGTGAAGTCCTAAAAGAGACCCAGTACTTC.

This chain joins TRBV28 and TRBJ1-6; possibly TRBD1 for D (6 bases). Germline CDR1 reads MDHEN; CDR2 reads SYDVKM. CDR3 size: 18 residues. V was cut by 6 bases and J by 8 bases, with 26 bases left in between. Here the CDR3 DNA reads TGTGCCAGCAGACGACTGACCCTGGGGACAAGACCCCATTCACCCCTCCACTTT. It specifies CASRRLTLGTRPHSPLHF.

Comment on this clone: One end of the junction fails to match germline, which may point to a read error. This chain uses TRBV9 with TRBJ1-5; D is uncertain. The germline gives CDR1 SGDLS, CDR2 YYNGEE. This CDR3 has 20 residues. As DNA, the CDR3 is TGCCCGACCCTTGAGGGTAAAAGGCTACGACGGACTAAGAGCAATCAGCCCCAGCATTTT. Residues: CPTLEGKRLRRTKSNQPQHF.

CDR3 sequence reads: CASSLTSGGTEAFF. Here the CDR3 DNA reads TGTGCCAGCAGCTTAACCTCAGGGGGCACTGAAGCTTTCTTT. The J gene is TRBJ1-1, the V gene TRBV11-3; 7 positions agree with TRBD1. V trimming: 2 bases; J trimming: 4 bases; junction bases outside the gene matches: 4. Germline V gene lookup returns CDR1 SGHNT and CDR2 YENEEA. The CDR3 covers 14 residues.

The chain joins TRBV7-6 to TRBJ1-1; 8 bases are shared with TRBD1. The CDR3 contains 17 residues. Germline CDR1 reads SGHVS; CDR2 reads FNYEAQ. V was clipped by 5 bases and J by 5 bases; unmatched bases: 16. As DNA, the CDR3 is TGTGCCAGCAGCCAAAGGCCCAATACAGGGGGTTGGACTGAAGCTTTCTTT. Translated: CASSQRPNTGGWTEAFF. Full variable domain (missing parts from reference TRBV7-6 and TRBJ1-1): GAGVSQSPRYKVTKRGQDVALRCDPISGHVSLYWYRQALGQGPEFLTYFNYEAQQDKSGLPNDRFSAERPEGSISTLTIQRTEQRDSAMYRCASSQRPNTGGWTEAFFGQGTRLTVV.

This rearrangement joins TRBV2 to TRBJ2-7; 10 positions agree with TRBD2. V shed 7 bases and J 5 bases; nucleotides not matched to a gene: 5. This CDR3 is built from 13 residues. The V gene's germline CDR1 is SNHLY and CDR2 FYNNEI. CDR3 sequence reads: CASMTGTSDEQYF. CDR3 DNA sequence: TGTGCCAGCATGACCGGGACTAGCGACGAGCAGTACTTC.

The rearrangement links TRBV6-6 to TRBJ1-4, with 8 bases lining up with TRBD1. The V gene's germline CDR1 is MNHNY and CDR2 SVGAGI (reference sequence). Trimming cost V 2 bases and J 7 bases; bases outside gene matches: 9. The CDR3 has 16 amino acids. Here the CDR3 DNA reads TGTGCCAGCAGTTACGTCCGGACAGGGCGATTTGAAAAACTGTTTTTT. Translation: CASSYVRTGRFEKLFF.

Worth noting for this clone: Other DNA variants within this sample encode the same CDR3. V is TRBV5-1 and J is TRBJ2-1, with TRBD2 identical over 13 bases. This CDR3 is 14 amino acids long. V dropped 3 bases and J dropped 7; count of bases not matched to a gene: 1. In germline, CDR1 is SGHRS, CDR2 YFSETQ. CDR3 DNA sequence: TGCGCCAGCAGCTCGGGACTAGCGGGGAATGAGCAGTTCTTC. Protein: CASSSGLAGNEQFF.

The chain joins TRBV15 to TRBJ2-2; D is possibly TRBD2 (5 bases). The CDR3 is made up of 13 amino acids. Germline CDR1 and CDR2: LNHNV and YYDKDF (reference sequence). Trimming left V 8 bases short and J 10 bases short, with 17 bases between. This chain's CDR3 is CATQRERETELFF. The CDR3 DNA follows: TGTGCCACCCAGAGGGAGAGAGAGACGGAGCTGTTTTTT.

The chain employs TRBV28 and TRBJ1-4; 7 bases align to TRBD1. CDR3 length: 15 residues. Germline trimming cut 7 bases from V and 6 bases from J; bases unmatched to any gene: 11. Germline V gene data show CDR1 as MDHEN and CDR2 as SYDVKM. This CDR3 reads CASTPPGQLHEKLFF. CDR3 nucleotide sequence: TGTGCCAGCACCCCTCCGGGACAGCTACATGAAAAACTGTTTTTT.

The rearrangement joins TRBV19 to TRBJ1-2; D not resolved. The V and J ends lost 3 bases and 5 bases respectively, with 19 bases between them. CDR1 is LNHDA, CDR2 SQIVND, per germline (reference sequence). There are 16 residues in the CDR3. This CDR3 is CASSIHSTSGKYGYTF. The DNA for the CDR3 is TGTGCCAGTAGTATTCACAGCACATCAGGAAAATATGGCTACACCTTC.

Only a few counts were recorded for this clone. The chain recombines TRBV10-3 with TRBJ1-1; 9 bases match TRBD1. CDR1 and CDR2 (germline): ENHRY, SYGVKD. The CDR3 runs 16 residues. V was clipped by 4 bases and J by 1 base; unmatched bases: 7. This CDR3 reads CAISVLPGQGNTEAFF. CDR3 DNA: TGTGCCATCAGTGTCTTACCGGGACAGGGGAACACTGAAGCTTTCTTT.

In the case of this clone: The sample contains more than one DNA sequence encoding this CDR3. The rearrangement joins TRBV27 to TRBJ1-2, with 9 bases identical to TRBD1. The CDR3 spans 13 residues. The ends lost 5 bases at V and 5 bases at J; junction bases unmatched: 3. Germline-derived CDR1 and CDR2 are MNHEY and SMNVEV (reference sequence). The CDR3 DNA sequence: TGTGCCAGCAGTCCGACAGGGGGATATGGCTACACCTTC. Translation: CASSPTGGYGYTF.

The rearrangement joins TRBV6-5 to TRBJ2-3, with 8 bases that match TRBD1. After removal of 3 bases from V and 9 bases from J, the junction contained 11 bases not matched to a gene. This CDR3 has 15 amino acids. Looked up from germline, CDR1 is MNHEY and CDR2 is SVGAGI. CDR3 in amino acids: CASSYPQGARWTQYF. The CDR3 DNA sequence: TGTGCCAGCAGTTATCCTCAGGGGGCGCGGTGGACGCAGTATTTT.

The chain has TRBV18 and TRBJ2-1; TRBD2 matches at 10 bases. The CDR3 extends over 15 amino acids. Germline CDR1 is KGHSH and CDR2 is LQKENI. J gave up 5 bases and V 5 bases, and 6 bases lay outside the gene matches. CDR3 sequence (DNA): TGTGCCAGCTCATCACTAGCGGGAAGTAACAATGAGCAGTTCTTC. Its protein is CASSSLAGSNNEQFF. Combining the CDR3 with reference TRBV18 and TRBJ2-1 gives the whole variable domain NAGVMQNPRHLVRRRGQEARLRCSPMKGHSHVYWYRQLPEEGLKFMVYLQKENIIDESGMPKERFSAEFPKEGPSILRIQQVVRGDSAAYFCASSSLAGSNNEQFFGPGTRLTVL.

The gene calls are TRBV11-2 and TRBJ2-1; 8 nucleotides align to TRBD2. The germline gives CDR1 SGHAT, CDR2 FQNNGV. The CDR3 loop spans 14 amino acids. V was clipped by 8 bases and J by 0 bases; unmatched bases: 3. The CDR3, as DNA: TGTGCCAGCTGGAGCGGGGGCTCCTACAATGAGCAGTTCTTC. Protein product: CASWSGGSYNEQFF.

This chain connects TRBV11-1 to TRBJ2-7, with D possibly matching TRBD1 (5 bases). The CDR3 runs to 15 residues. The V and J ends lost 3 bases and 7 bases respectively, with 19 bases between them. Germline V gives CDR1 SGHAT, CDR2 FQDESV (reference sequence). CDR3 DNA sequence: TGTGCCAGCAGCTTTGGGCAGGGTGTACTGATTGAGCAGTACTTC. Its protein is CASSFGQGVLIEQYF.

DNA for the CDR3: TGTGCCAGCAGCTTGTGGACTAGCGGGAGTGGAGATACGCAGTATTTT. This gives the protein CASSLWTSGSGDTQYF. J is TRBJ2-3 and V is TRBV3-1 (or the pseudogene TRBV3-2), with 13 positions matching TRBD2. V was pared by 5 bases and J by 5 bases, with 7 bases of the junction left unmatched. The germline V gene encodes CDR1 LGHDT and CDR2 YNNKEL (reference sequence). This CDR3 is 16 amino acids long.

The chain recombines TRBV4-3 with TRBJ1-3; no definite D call. Between the trimmed V and J ends, which lost 1 base and 4 bases, there was a span of 5 bases. From germline, CDR1 is LGHNA and CDR2 YSLEER. The CDR3 has 13 amino acids. DNA of the CDR3: TGCGCCAGCAGCCAAGTTATCGGAAACACCATATATTTT. Translating it yields CASSQVIGNTIYF.

The sample holds a few counts of this clone. This rearrangement joins TRBV12-3 or TRBV12-4 to TRBJ1-5; maybe TRBD1 (6 bases). This CDR3 is built from 13 residues. Trimming shortened V by 6 bases and J by 4 bases, and 10 bases separated the two germline ends. The CDR3 loop reads CASSTDRNQPQHF. CDR3 bases: TGTGCCAGCAGCACTGACAGGAATCAGCCCCAGCATTTT.

This clone is deemed medium-sized. This chain's CDR3 is CASSLGQGALYGYTF. In DNA form, the CDR3 reads TGTGCCAGCAGCTTAGGCCAGGGGGCCCTCTATGGCTACACCTTC. The V gene is TRBV11-2, the J gene TRBJ1-2; 8 positions match TRBD1. V trimming: 1 base; J trimming: 4 bases; junction bases outside the gene matches: 5. In germline, CDR1 is SGHAT, CDR2 FQNNGV. CDR3 length equals 15 residues.

V and J are TRBV4-3 and TRBJ2-3; D possibly corresponds to TRBD2 (6 bases). The CDR3 runs to 17 residues. CDR1 and CDR2 (germline): LGHNA, YSLEER. Trimming left V 0 bases short and J 6 bases short, with 19 bases between. In DNA form, the CDR3 reads TGCGCCAGCAGCCAAGATGGTGTGGCTAGCGAGATTGATACGCAGTATTTT. Translated, it gives CASSQDGVASEIDTQYF.

The gene calls are TRBV19 and TRBJ1-2; weak D call: TRBD1 (5 bases). This CDR3 has 15 amino acids. Trimming removed 3 bases at V and 3 bases at J, with 14 bases between. Germline CDR1 and CDR2: LNHDA and SQIVND (reference sequence). CDR3 protein: CASSMFLQEYYGYTF. The CDR3 DNA follows: TGTGCCAGTAGTATGTTCCTACAGGAGTACTATGGCTACACCTTC.

This clone was observed once. The chain recombines TRBV21-1 with TRBJ2-3; the D call TRBD2 from the table was never checked on the DNA. TRBV21-1 is a pseudogene segment. This CDR3 has 19 amino acids. CDR3: CASSNEGYTSGGATDTQYF. As DNA, the CDR3 is TGTGCCAGCAGCAACGAGGGCTACACTAGCGGGGGGGCTACAGATACGCAGTATTTT.

DNA for the CDR3: TGTGCCAGCAGTTTGACAGGACAAACAACTAATGAAAAACTGTTTTTT. Protein: CASSLTGQTTNEKLFF. The gene calls are TRBV28 and TRBJ1-4; tentative D call: TRBD1 (6 bases). The CDR3 consists of 16 residues. V lost 3 bases and J 0 bases, leaving 11 bases between the germline ends. The germline V gene has CDR1 MDHEN and CDR2 SYDVKM.

This clone was recorded only once. The gene calls are TRBV6-2 or TRBV6-3 and TRBJ2-4, with D tentatively TRBD1 (6 bases). The CDR3 totals 15 residues. CDR1 and CDR2 (germline): MNHEY, SVGEGT. Trimming removed 0 bases from V and 6 bases from J, with 12 bases in between. The CDR3 bases are TGTGCCAGCAGTTACTCGACAGGAGCCGGAAACATTCAGTACTTC. Its translation: CASSYSTGAGNIQYF.

This clone was detected once. The CDR3 is CASSLGLAGAGEQFF. The CDR3 DNA reads as TGTGCCAGCAGCTTGGGGCTAGCGGGAGCAGGTGAGCAGTTCTTC. The chain joins TRBV11-3 to TRBJ2-1; the match to TRBD2 covers 10 bases. After removal of 3 bases from V and 9 bases from J, the junction contained 8 bases not matched to a gene. Germline lookup yields CDR1 SGHNT and CDR2 YENEEA. This CDR3 region has 15 residues.

The chain carries TRBV7-9 and TRBJ2-7; D is uncertain. The germline CDR1 and CDR2 sequences are SEHNR and FQNEAQ (reference sequence). The V and J ends lost 2 bases and 3 bases respectively, with 5 bases between them. The CDR3 runs 12 residues. The CDR3 loop reads CASSLIHYEQYF. The DNA for the CDR3 is TGTGCCAGCAGCTTAATACACTACGAGCAGTACTTC. The variable domain in full, with the rest retrieved from reference TRBV7-9 and TRBJ2-7, is DTGVSQNPRHKITKRGQNVTFRCDPISEHNRLYWYRQTLGQGPEFLTYFQNEAQLEKSRLLSDRFSAERPKGSFSTLEIQRTEQGDSAMYLCASSLIHYEQYFGPGTRLTVT.